This T cell receptor beta chain originates from a study of neurological immune-mediated disorders. The study's findings and limits: The most TCR clonal expansion was seen in HTLV-1-associated myelopathy, and the least was seen in multiple sclerosis, which fell below healthy controls. No sharing of CDR3 amino acid sequences was observed among expanded clones across subjects, suggesting private repertoires in all groups.

V lost 2 bases and J lost 4, with 11 bases in between. Germline V CDR1 and CDR2: SGHTA, FQGNSA. The CDR3 totals 14 residues. Unsorted libraries were generated from 2 million PBMCs held at -80 degrees C. The cDNA was synthesized by means of template-switch 5'RACE, which was carried out with 10-nucleotide random UMIs. TCRdb recomputed calls from the 5' RACE reads with MiXCR, one row per CDR3 protein. The sample has under 30,000 distinct CDR3 sequences, around an eighth seen once; the top ten hold 15% to 20%. At least ten counts were recorded for this clonotype. Its antigen is not identified. Sequencing was carried out using PBMCs. V gene TRBV7-2 combines with J gene TRBJ2-5; no clear D. The source is a woman in her 40s with HTLV-1-associated myelopathy (HAM/TSP). The CDR3 here is CASSLSGFRETQYF. CDR3 sequence (DNA): TGTGCCAGCAGCTTATCGGGTTTCCGAGAGACCCAGTACTTC.